This T cell receptor beta chain derives from a study of blood T cell repertoires in COVID-19. The overall study: The United States, Italy and Spain were the sources of the acute and convalescent COVID-19 samples. The cDNA or gDNA used as material had been derived from T cells, B-cell-depleted T cells, or PBMCs.

The V gene end was trimmed by 4 bases and the J gene end by 2 bases; junction bases not matched to a gene: 6. The germline CDR1 and CDR2 sequences are SGHNT and YYREEE (reference sequence). The CDR3 has 15 residues. As processed by the authors: By means of reference gene primer amplification, nucleated cell counts were estimated. Clones were sequenced by immunoSEQ multiplex PCR, and TCRdb holds only the in-frame ones, with some missing. The V and J calls and clone size were taken over from that table, and D and trimming were inferred from the DNA. The table lists about 150,000 clones, roughly 84% of them singletons.

The TCR was taken from a man aged 50 to 59 with active or convalescent COVID-19. This chain uses TRBV5-4 with TRBJ2-3; 8 bases fit TRBD2. The sequenced sample was peripheral blood. CDR3 in amino acids: CASSPSGGSTDTQYF. CDR3 nucleotides: TGTGCCAGCAGCCCAAGCGGGGGATCCACAGATACGCAGTATTTT.